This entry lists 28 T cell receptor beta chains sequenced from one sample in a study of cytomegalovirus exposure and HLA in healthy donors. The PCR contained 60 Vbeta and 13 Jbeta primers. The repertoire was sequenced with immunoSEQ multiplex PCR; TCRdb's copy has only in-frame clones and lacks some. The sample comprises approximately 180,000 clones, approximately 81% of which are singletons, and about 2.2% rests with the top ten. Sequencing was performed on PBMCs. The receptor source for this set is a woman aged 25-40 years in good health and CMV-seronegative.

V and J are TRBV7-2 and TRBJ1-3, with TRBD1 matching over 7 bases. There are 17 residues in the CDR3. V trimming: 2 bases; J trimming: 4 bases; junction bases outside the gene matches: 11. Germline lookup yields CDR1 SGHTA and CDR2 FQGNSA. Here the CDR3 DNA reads TGTGCCAGCAGCTTAATGTTTGGGACAGAGAGGGGAAACACCATATATTTT. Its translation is CASSLMFGTERGNTIYF.

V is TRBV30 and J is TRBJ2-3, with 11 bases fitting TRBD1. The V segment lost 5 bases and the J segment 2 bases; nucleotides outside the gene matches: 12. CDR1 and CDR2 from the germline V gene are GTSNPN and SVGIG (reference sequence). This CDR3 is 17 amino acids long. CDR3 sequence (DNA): TGTGCCTGGCGCGAACTAGGGGACAGGGGGATCACAGATACGCAGTATTTT. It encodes CAWRELGDRGITDTQYF.

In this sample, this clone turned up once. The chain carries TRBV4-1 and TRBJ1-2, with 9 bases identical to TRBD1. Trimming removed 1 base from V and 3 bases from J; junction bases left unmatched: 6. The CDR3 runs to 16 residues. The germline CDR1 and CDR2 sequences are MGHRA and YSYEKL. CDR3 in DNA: TGCGCCAGCAGCCAAGCGAGACAGGGGGATGACTATGGCTACACCTTC. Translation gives CASSQARQGDDYGYTF.

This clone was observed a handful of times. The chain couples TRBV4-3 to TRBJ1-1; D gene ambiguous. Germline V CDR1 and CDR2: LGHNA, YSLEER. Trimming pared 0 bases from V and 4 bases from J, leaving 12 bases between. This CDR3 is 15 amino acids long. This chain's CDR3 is CASSQEYGRGTEAFF. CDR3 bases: TGCGCCAGCAGCCAAGAATACGGTCGGGGCACTGAAGCTTTCTTT.

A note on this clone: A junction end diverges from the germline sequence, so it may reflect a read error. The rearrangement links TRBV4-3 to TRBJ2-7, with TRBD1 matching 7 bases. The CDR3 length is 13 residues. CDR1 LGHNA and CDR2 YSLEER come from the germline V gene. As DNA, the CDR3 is TGCGCCAGCAGCCAACCCTATTGGACAGGTGGGGGCTTC. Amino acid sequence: CASSQPYWTGGGF.

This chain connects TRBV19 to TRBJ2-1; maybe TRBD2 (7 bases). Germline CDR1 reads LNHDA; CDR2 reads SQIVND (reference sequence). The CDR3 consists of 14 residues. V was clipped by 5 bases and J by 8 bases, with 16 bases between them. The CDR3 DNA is TGTGCCAGTAGTGCCCAAGGGGGGGTGGATGAGCAGTTCTTC. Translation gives CASSAQGGVDEQFF. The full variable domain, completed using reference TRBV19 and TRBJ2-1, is DGGITQSPKYLFRKEGQNVTLSCEQNLNHDAMYWYRQDPGQGLRLIYYSQIVNDFQKGDIAEGYSVSREKKESFPLTVTSAQKNPTAFYLCASSAQGGVDEQFFGPGTRLTVL.

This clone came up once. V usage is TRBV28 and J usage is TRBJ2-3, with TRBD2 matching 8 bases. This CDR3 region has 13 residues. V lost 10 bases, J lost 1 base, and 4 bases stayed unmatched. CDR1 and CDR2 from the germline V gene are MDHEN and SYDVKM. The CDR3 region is CATREGGTDTQYF. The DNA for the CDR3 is TGTGCCACACGGGAGGGGGGCACAGATACGCAGTATTTT. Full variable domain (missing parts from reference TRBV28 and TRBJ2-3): DVKVTQSSRYLVKRTGEKVFLECVQDMDHENMFWYRQDPGLGLRLIYFSYDVKMKEKGDIPEGYSVSREKKERFSLILESASTNQTSMYLCATREGGTDTQYFGPGTRLTVL.

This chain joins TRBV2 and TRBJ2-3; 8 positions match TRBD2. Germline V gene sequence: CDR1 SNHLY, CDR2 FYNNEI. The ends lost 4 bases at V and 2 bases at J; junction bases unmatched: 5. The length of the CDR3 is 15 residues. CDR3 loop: CASSVTGLVTDTQYF. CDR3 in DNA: TGTGCCAGCAGTGTTACGGGACTAGTCACAGATACGCAGTATTTT.

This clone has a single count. The CDR3 nucleotides are TGCAGCGTTGATCATCCCCCAGGGGGCGTGCAAGAGACCCAGTACTTC. Protein product: CSVDHPPGGVQETQYF. The rearrangement uses TRBV29-1 and TRBJ2-5, with 8 positions matching TRBD1. Germline-derived CDR1 and CDR2 are SQVTM and ANQGSEA. V shed 3 bases and J 2 bases; nucleotides not matched to a gene: 11. CDR3 length: 16 residues.

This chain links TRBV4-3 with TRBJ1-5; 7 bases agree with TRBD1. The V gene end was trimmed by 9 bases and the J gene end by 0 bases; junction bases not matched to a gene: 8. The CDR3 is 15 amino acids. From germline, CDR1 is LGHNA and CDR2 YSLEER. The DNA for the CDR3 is TGCGCCAGGGGCGGGACAGCCTATAGCAATCAGCCCCAGCATTTT. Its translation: CARGGTAYSNQPQHF.

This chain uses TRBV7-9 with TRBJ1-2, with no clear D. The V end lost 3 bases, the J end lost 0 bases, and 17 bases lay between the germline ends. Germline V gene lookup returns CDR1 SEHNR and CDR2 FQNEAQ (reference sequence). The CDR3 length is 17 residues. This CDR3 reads CASSLGDGGLANYGYTF. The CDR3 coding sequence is TGTGCCAGCAGCTTGGGCGATGGAGGCCTAGCTAACTATGGCTACACCTTC.

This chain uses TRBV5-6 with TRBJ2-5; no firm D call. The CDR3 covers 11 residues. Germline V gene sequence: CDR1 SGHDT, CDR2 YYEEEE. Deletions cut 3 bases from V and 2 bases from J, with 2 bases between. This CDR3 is CASSSQETQYF. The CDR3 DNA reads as TGTGCCAGCAGCTCGCAAGAGACCCAGTACTTC.

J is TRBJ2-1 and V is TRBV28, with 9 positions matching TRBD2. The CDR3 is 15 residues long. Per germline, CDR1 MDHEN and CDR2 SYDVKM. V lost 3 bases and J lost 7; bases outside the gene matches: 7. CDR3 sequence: CASSLVGTSRNEQFF. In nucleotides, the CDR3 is TGTGCCAGCAGTTTGGTCGGGACTAGCCGGAATGAGCAGTTCTTC.

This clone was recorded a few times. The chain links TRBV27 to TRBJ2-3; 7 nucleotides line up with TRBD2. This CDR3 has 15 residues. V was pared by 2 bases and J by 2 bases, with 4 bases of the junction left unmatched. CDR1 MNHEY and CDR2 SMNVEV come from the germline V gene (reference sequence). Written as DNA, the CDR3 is TGTGCCAGCAGTTTAAGCGGGGCGCACACAGATACGCAGTATTTT. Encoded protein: CASSLSGAHTDTQYF.

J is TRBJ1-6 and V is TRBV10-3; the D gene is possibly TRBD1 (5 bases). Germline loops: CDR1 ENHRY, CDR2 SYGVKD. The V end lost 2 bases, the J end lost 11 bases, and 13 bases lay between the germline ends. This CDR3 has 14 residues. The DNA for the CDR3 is TGTGCCATCAGTGAGGGTCAGGGAGGACCACCCCTCCACTTT. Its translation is CAISEGQGGPPLHF.

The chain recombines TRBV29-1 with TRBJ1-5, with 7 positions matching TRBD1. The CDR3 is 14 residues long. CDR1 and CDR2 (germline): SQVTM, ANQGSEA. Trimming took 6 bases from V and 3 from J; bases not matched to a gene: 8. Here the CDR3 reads CSVSQGQSNQPQHF. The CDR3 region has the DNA TGCAGCGTGAGCCAGGGACAGTCCAATCAGCCCCAGCATTTT.

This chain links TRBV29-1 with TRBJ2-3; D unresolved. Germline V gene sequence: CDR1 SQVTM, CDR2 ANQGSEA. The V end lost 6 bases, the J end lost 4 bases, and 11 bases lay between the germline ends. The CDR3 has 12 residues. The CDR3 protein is CSVASQADTQYF. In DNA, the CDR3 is TGCAGCGTGGCGTCTCAGGCAGATACGCAGTATTTT.

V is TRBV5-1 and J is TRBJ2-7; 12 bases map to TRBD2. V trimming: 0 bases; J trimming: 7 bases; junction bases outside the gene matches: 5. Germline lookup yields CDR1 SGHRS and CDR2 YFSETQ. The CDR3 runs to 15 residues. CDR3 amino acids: CASSLGLAGVREQYF. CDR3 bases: TGCGCCAGCAGCTTGGGACTAGCGGGAGTGAGGGAGCAGTACTTC.

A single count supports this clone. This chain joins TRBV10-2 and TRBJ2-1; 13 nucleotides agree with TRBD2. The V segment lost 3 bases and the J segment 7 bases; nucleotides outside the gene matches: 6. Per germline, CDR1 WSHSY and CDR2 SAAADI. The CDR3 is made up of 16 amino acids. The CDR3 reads CASSEGRTSGRNEQFF. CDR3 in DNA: TGCGCCAGCAGTGAAGGGCGGACTAGCGGGAGAAATGAGCAGTTCTTC.

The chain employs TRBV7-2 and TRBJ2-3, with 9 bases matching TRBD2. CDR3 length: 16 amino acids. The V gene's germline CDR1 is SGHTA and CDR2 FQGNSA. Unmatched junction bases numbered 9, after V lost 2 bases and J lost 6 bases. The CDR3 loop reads CASSLRRGGTRDTQYF. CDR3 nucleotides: TGTGCCAGCAGCTTAAGGCGGGGGGGGACCAGGGATACGCAGTATTTT.

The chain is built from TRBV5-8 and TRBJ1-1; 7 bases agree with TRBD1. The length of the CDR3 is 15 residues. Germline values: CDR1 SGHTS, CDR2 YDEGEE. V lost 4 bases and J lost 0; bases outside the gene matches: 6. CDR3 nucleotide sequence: TGTGCCAGCAGCCGGGACAGTATCATGAACACTGAAGCTTTCTTT. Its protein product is CASSRDSIMNTEAFF. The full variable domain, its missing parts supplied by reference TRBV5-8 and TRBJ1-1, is EAGVTQSPTHLIKTRGQQATLRCSPISGHTSVYWYQQALGLGLQFLLWYDEGEERNRGNFPPRFSGRQFPNYSSELNVNALELEDSALYLCASSRDSIMNTEAFFGQGTRLTVV.

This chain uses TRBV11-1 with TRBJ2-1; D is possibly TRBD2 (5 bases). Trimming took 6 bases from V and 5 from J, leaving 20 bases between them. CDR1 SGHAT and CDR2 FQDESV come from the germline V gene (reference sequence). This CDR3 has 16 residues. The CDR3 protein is CASSPLHGVFDNEQFF. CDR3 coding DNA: TGTGCCAGCAGTCCGCTCCACGGGGTTTTTGACAATGAGCAGTTCTTC.

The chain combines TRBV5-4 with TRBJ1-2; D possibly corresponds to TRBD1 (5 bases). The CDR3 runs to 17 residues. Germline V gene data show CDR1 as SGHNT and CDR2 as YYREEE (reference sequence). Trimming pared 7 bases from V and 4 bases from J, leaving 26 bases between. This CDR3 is CASSTEGGDPGIYGYTF. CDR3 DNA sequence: TGTGCCAGCTCGACTGAGGGAGGGGACCCAGGGATCTATGGCTACACCTTC. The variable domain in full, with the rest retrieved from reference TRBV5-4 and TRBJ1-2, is ETGVTQSPTHLIKTRGQQVTLRCSSQSGHNTVSWYQQALGQGPQFIFQYYREEENGRGNFPPRFSGLQFPNYSSELNVNALELDDSALYLCASSTEGGDPGIYGYTFGSGTRLTVV.

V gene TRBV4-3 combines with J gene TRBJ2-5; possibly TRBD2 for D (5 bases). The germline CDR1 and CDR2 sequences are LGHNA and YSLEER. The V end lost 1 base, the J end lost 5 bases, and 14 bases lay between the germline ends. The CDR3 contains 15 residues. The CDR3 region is CASSQGQGGRETQYF. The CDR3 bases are TGCGCCAGCAGCCAAGGGCAAGGAGGACGGGAGACCCAGTACTTC.

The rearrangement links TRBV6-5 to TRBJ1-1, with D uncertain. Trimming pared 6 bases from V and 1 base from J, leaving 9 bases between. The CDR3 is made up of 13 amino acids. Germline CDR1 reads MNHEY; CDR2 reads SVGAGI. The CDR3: CASSQSGNTEAFF. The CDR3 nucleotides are TGTGCCAGCAGCCAATCAGGGAACACTGAAGCTTTCTTT.

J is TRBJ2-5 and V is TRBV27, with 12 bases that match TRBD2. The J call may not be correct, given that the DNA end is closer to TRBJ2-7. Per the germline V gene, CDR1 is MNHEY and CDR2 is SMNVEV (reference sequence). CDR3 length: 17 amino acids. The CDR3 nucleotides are TGTGCCAGCAGTTTAACGACTAGCGGGAGTAGCTCCTACGAGCAGTACTTC. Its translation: CASSLTTSGSSSYEQYF.

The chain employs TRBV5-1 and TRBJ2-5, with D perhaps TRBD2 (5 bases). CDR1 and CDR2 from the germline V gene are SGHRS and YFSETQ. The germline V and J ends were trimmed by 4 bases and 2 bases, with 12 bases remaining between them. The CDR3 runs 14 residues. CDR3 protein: CASSNPLEQETQYF. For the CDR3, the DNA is TGCGCCAGCAGCAACCCACTAGAACAAGAGACCCAGTACTTC.

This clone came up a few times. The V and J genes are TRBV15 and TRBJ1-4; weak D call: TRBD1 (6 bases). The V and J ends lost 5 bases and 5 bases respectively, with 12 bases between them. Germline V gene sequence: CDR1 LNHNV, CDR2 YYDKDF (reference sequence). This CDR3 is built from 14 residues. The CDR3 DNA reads TGTGCCACCAGCGGGGGACACAGGAATGAAAAACTGTTTTTT. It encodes CATSGGHRNEKLFF.